The 13 T cell receptor beta chains given below trace back to one sample, sequenced in a study of T cell repertoires in cytomegalovirus infection (dated by TCRdb to about 2019). The sequencing machine was an Illumina HiSeq 1500. The raw public data were reprocessed by TCRdb itself: fastp quality trimming at Q25, MiXCR clonotype calling, in-frame beta chains only. Each record represents a unique CDR3 protein, reported with the most common genes and DNA among its rows. The sample table shows 560,000 or so distinct CDR3 sequences, and approximately 15% are seen once. The biggest ten clones account for roughly 25% of the sample. Sequencing used CD8+ T cells from PBMCs. The receptors originated from a human donor in good health (CMV status not recorded). Some clones in this sample may be carry-over from other donors' samples.

This clonotype showed up many times. The rearrangement uses TRBV2 and TRBJ2-1; no definite D call. CDR1 SNHLY and CDR2 FYNNEI come from the germline V gene. V was shortened by 1 base and J by 0 bases, with 7 bases between the two germline ends. The CDR3 is 15 amino acids. CDR3 bases: TGTGCCAGCAGTGAAGTATTGAGCTCCTACAATGAGCAGTTCTTC. Protein sequence: CASSEVLSSYNEQFF.

With respect to this clonotype: No conserved phenylalanine or tryptophan ends this CDR3, so it is likely a read error. The chain employs TRBV5-1 and TRBJ2-1; the D is unclear. V was clipped by 0 bases and J by 4 bases, with 11 bases between them. Per the germline V gene, CDR1 is SGHRS and CDR2 is YFSETQ. There are 15 residues in the CDR3. The CDR3 protein is CASSLGKLVYNEQFL. DNA of the CDR3: TGCGCCAGCAGCTTGGGGAAACTTGTTTACAATGAGCAGTTCTTA.

V usage is TRBV20-1 and J usage is TRBJ1-1; possibly TRBD1 for D (5 bases). The V gene's germline CDR1 is DFQATT and CDR2 SNEGSKA (reference sequence). Trimming pared 1 base from V and 4 bases from J, leaving 16 bases between. CDR3 size: 15 residues. CDR3 DNA sequence: TGCAGTGCTAGAGTGGGGAAGGGGTCGGGCACTGAAGCTTTCTTT. Amino acids: CSARVGKGSGTEAFF.

In this sample, this clonotype turned up many times. V gene TRBV12-3 or TRBV12-4 combines with J gene TRBJ2-1, with 8 bases fitting TRBD2. Trimming removed 5 bases from V and 4 bases from J; junction bases left unmatched: 16. This CDR3 is built from 18 residues. The CDR3 loop is CASSPGGKGLGGYNEQFF. The CDR3, as DNA: TGTGCCAGCAGTCCGGGGGGGAAGGGGTTAGGTGGATACAATGAGCAGTTCTTC.

The chain recombines TRBV5-4 with TRBJ2-5; 7 bases fit TRBD1. The germline V gene encodes CDR1 SGHNT and CDR2 YYREEE (reference sequence). The trim removed 4 bases at V and 5 bases at J, leaving 8 bases unmatched. The CDR3 runs 14 residues. Written as DNA, the CDR3 is TGTGCCAGCAGCCTCGACAGGGTTCGGGAGACCCAGTACTTC. This sequence encodes CASSLDRVRETQYF.

This clonotype was seen repeatedly, ten times or more. This chain links TRBV7-9 with TRBJ2-7; 8 positions match TRBD2. After removal of 4 bases from V and 3 bases from J, the junction contained 11 bases not matched to a gene. The CDR3 extends over 16 amino acids. Germline CDR1 and CDR2: SEHNR and FQNEAQ (reference sequence). CDR3 loop: CASSSSGGVGDYEQYF. The CDR3 region has the DNA TGTGCCAGCAGCTCTTCCGGGGGGGTGGGGGACTACGAGCAGTACTTC.

J is TRBJ2-1 and V is TRBV27; 11 bases are shared with TRBD2. After removal of 5 bases from V and 4 bases from J, the junction contained 4 bases not matched to a gene. This CDR3 is 15 amino acids long. Germline CDR1 reads MNHEY; CDR2 reads SMNVEV (reference sequence). DNA for the CDR3: TGTGCCAGCAGTCTGACTAGCGGGGAATACAATGAGCAGTTCTTC. Residues: CASSLTSGEYNEQFF.

There are many counts of this clonotype. The gene calls are TRBV19 and TRBJ1-5; D is perhaps TRBD1 (6 bases). The CDR3 runs to 13 residues. Germline-derived CDR1 and CDR2 are LNHDA and SQIVND (reference sequence). V was clipped by 8 bases and J by 5 bases, with 13 bases between them. The CDR3 coding sequence is TGTGCCAGTGGTCAGGGGCTATATCAGCCCCAGCATTTT. Its translation: CASGQGLYQPQHF.

This clonotype has only one observation. J is TRBJ1-6 and V is TRBV3-1; D is perhaps TRBD1 (5 bases). The germline CDR1 and CDR2 sequences are LGHDT and YNNKEL (reference sequence). V gave up 3 bases and J gave up 3 bases, with 12 bases separating them. The CDR3 is made up of 16 amino acids. CDR3 DNA sequence: TGTGCCAGCAGCCAGTGGGGACGGAGCTATAATTCACCCCTCCACTTT. Encoded protein: CASSQWGRSYNSPLHF.

This clonotype was counted ten times or more. The chain combines TRBV7-9 with TRBJ2-3; no definite D call. The germline V gene encodes CDR1 SEHNR and CDR2 FQNEAQ (reference sequence). Trimming pared 6 bases from V and 2 bases from J, leaving 18 bases between. This CDR3 contains 16 residues. In DNA form, the CDR3 reads TGTGCCAGCAGTGGTGACCGTTCTGTCCTCACAGATACGCAGTATTTT. This encodes CASSGDRSVLTDTQYF.

The V and J genes are TRBV27 and TRBJ1-2; D possibly corresponds to TRBD1 (6 bases). Germline CDR1 is MNHEY and CDR2 is SMNVEV (reference sequence). The V end was cut by 9 bases, the J end by 4 bases, with 15 bases between. This CDR3 is built from 13 residues. DNA for the CDR3: TGTGCCAGTCACTCGGGGGGGCCCTATGGCTACACCTTC. Encoded protein: CASHSGGPYGYTF.

This clonotype has a count of ten or more. The V call is TRBV4-2, the J call TRBJ2-1; D may be TRBD1 or TRBD2 (5 bases each). The germline gives CDR1 LGHNA, CDR2 YNFKEQ. The CDR3 extends over 16 amino acids. V was trimmed by 7 bases and J by 8 bases, leaving 24 bases between them. CDR3 protein: CASTPSTAQGADEQFF. The CDR3 DNA sequence: TGTGCCAGCACCCCAAGTACAGCCCAGGGAGCGGATGAGCAGTTCTTC.

This clonotype was recorded at least ten times. The V call is TRBV20-1, the J call TRBJ2-1, with 10 positions matching TRBD2. This CDR3 contains 17 residues. V lost 0 bases and J lost 1; bases outside the gene matches: 6. The germline gives CDR1 DFQATT, CDR2 SNEGSKA (reference sequence). The CDR3 is CSARDALAGRSYNEQFF. In DNA, the CDR3 is TGCAGTGCTAGAGATGCACTAGCGGGGAGGTCCTACAATGAGCAGTTCTTC.